This passage covers 26 T cell receptor beta chains from one sample sequenced in a study of blood T cell repertoires in COVID-19. Profiled with immunoSEQ multiplex PCR; TCRdb holds only in-frame clones, not every one. The sample yields about 220,000 clones, approximately 84% seen once. Sequences were obtained from peripheral blood. These receptors were taken from a man aged 50 to 60 who had recovered from COVID-19.

The V call is TRBV11-3, the J call TRBJ2-1, with D possibly being TRBD1 (5 bases). The CDR3 covers 12 residues. The germline V and J ends were trimmed by 2 bases and 8 bases, with 7 bases remaining between them. CDR1 and CDR2 from the germline V gene are SGHNT and YENEEA. DNA for the CDR3: TGTGCCAGCAGCTTACAGGGCCATGAGCAGTTCTTC. Its translation: CASSLQGHEQFF.

The V and J genes are TRBV7-2 and TRBJ1-6; D may be TRBD1 (5 bases). The V end was cut by 5 bases, the J end by 2 bases, with 10 bases between. Germline CDR1 SGHTA, CDR2 FQGNSA. The CDR3 is 15 amino acids. The CDR3 nucleotides are TGTGCCAGCAGCGGGGGGTTCACCTATAATTCACCCCTCCACTTT. The encoded protein is CASSGGFTYNSPLHF. The variable domain in full, with the rest retrieved from reference TRBV7-2 and TRBJ1-6, is GAGVSQSPSNKVTEKGKDVELRCDPISGHTALYWYRQSLGQGLEFLIYFQGNSAPDKSGLPSDRFSAERTGGSVSTLTIQRTQQEDSAVYLCASSGGFTYNSPLHFGNGTRLTVT.

The V and J genes are TRBV28 and TRBJ2-7; 8 nucleotides match TRBD2. Germline values: CDR1 MDHEN, CDR2 SYDVKM. Trimming cost V 4 bases and J 7 bases; bases outside gene matches: 6. The CDR3 totals 13 residues. The CDR3 loop is CASSYPAGEEQYF. The CDR3 DNA follows: TGTGCCAGCAGTTACCCAGCGGGAGAGGAGCAGTACTTC.

CDR3 residues: CASSSTTGGIYNEQFF. The CDR3, as DNA: TGTGCCAGTAGTTCAACGACAGGGGGAATCTACAATGAGCAGTTCTTC. The chain is built from TRBV19 and TRBJ2-1; 9 bases line up with TRBD1. This CDR3 region has 16 residues. CDR1 and CDR2 (germline): LNHDA, SQIVND (reference sequence). V was clipped by 5 bases and J by 3 bases; unmatched bases: 8. Supplemented by reference TRBV19 and TRBJ2-1, the full variable domain reads DGGITQSPKYLFRKEGQNVTLSCEQNLNHDAMYWYRQDPGQGLRLIYYSQIVNDFQKGDIAEGYSVSREKKESFPLTVTSAQKNPTAFYLCASSSTTGGIYNEQFFGPGTRLTVL.

This clone showed up just once. This chain joins TRBV24-1 and TRBJ2-3; 12 positions match TRBD2. The V segment lost 0 bases and the J segment 4 bases; nucleotides outside the gene matches: 1. The germline CDR1 and CDR2 sequences are KGHDR and SFDVKD. This CDR3 is 16 amino acids long. The CDR3 coding sequence is TGTGCCACCAGTGATTTGAGACTAGCGGGAGCAGATACGCAGTATTTT. This encodes CATSDLRLAGADTQYF.

This clone appeared a few times. The chain is built from TRBV7-8 and TRBJ2-3, with TRBD2 matching over 11 bases. The CDR3 sequence is 17 residues long. Germline V lookup: CDR1 SGHVS, CDR2 FQNEAQ. Trimming cost V 5 bases and J 2 bases; bases outside gene matches: 9. The CDR3 region has the DNA TGTGCCAGCAGCCCGCGACTAGCGGGGCTGTTCACAGATACGCAGTATTTT. Its protein product is CASSPRLAGLFTDTQYF.

The chain recombines TRBV10-3 with TRBJ2-7, with TRBD2 matching 11 bases. Germline V gene lookup returns CDR1 ENHRY and CDR2 SYGVKD. V lost 3 bases to trimming and J lost 2 bases; unmatched junction nucleotides: 6. This CDR3 has 16 amino acids. In DNA, the CDR3 is TGTGCCATCAGTGAAGGGACTAGCGGAGGGGCCTACGAGCAGTACTTC. Translated, it gives CAISEGTSGGAYEQYF.

This clone is a singleton in its sample. CDR3 coding DNA: TGTGCCAGCTCGTCTAGTTCGCGAGCGGAGACCCAGTACTTC. Protein: CASSSSSRAETQYF. The gene calls are TRBV2 and TRBJ2-5; D is unclear. The V end was cut by 8 bases, the J end by 5 bases, with 18 bases between. Germline CDR1 reads SNHLY; CDR2 reads FYNNEI. The CDR3 is 14 amino acids. Filled out from reference TRBV2 and TRBJ2-5, the complete variable domain reads EPEVTQTPSHQVTQMGQEVILRCVPISNHLYFYWYRQILGQKVEFLVSFYNNEISEKSEIFDDQFSVERPDGSNFTLKIRSTKLEDSAMYFCASSSSSRAETQYFGPGTRLLVL.

The chain combines TRBV28 with TRBJ2-7; 9 nucleotides align to TRBD1. Germline V gene data show CDR1 as MDHEN and CDR2 as SYDVKM. The CDR3 consists of 13 residues. V trimming: 8 bases; J trimming: 2 bases; junction bases outside the gene matches: 4. CDR3 DNA sequence: TGTGCCAGCGGGGACAGGGTTCCCTACGAGCAGTACTTC. It codes for CASGDRVPYEQYF.

This clone was recorded once. CDR3 in amino acids: CASSLSRADEKLFF. In DNA, the CDR3 is TGTGCCAGCTCATTATCCAGGGCAGACGAAAAACTGTTTTTT. The chain carries TRBV18 and TRBJ1-4, with TRBD1 as a possible D gene (5 bases). The CDR3 sequence is 14 residues long. Trimming pared 5 bases from V and 8 bases from J, leaving 15 bases between. CDR1 is KGHSH and CDR2 is LQKENI in the germline V gene.

The chain uses TRBV18 and TRBJ2-3; 11 bases match TRBD2. The ends lost 0 bases at V and 5 bases at J; junction bases unmatched: 7. Looked up from germline, CDR1 is KGHSH and CDR2 is LQKENI. The CDR3 is 17 amino acids. Written as DNA, the CDR3 is TGTGCCAGCTCACCACCCGGCCTAGCGGGAGGTGGAGATACGCAGTATTTT. The encoded protein is CASSPPGLAGGGDTQYF.

The chain employs TRBV14 and TRBJ1-5, with TRBD1 matching 9 bases. CDR3 length: 15 amino acids. Germline values: CDR1 SGHDN, CDR2 FVKESK. V lost 3 bases and J lost 5; bases outside the gene matches: 5. In DNA, the CDR3 is TGTGCCAGCAGCCAGGACCGGGACAGGGATCAGCCCCAGCATTTT. Translation: CASSQDRDRDQPQHF.

The chain recombines TRBV5-1 with TRBJ2-5, with 9 positions matching TRBD2. Germline CDR1 and CDR2: SGHRS and YFSETQ. CDR3 size: 17 residues. J lost 2 bases, V lost 0 bases, and 8 bases had no gene match. CDR3 nucleotide sequence: TGCGCCAGCAGCTTGGCCCTAGCGGGAACCATACAAGAGACCCAGTACTTC. This codes for CASSLALAGTIQETQYF.

The CDR3 DNA is TGTGCCAGCAGCTTAGCGGCAGCCTACAATGAGCAGTTCTTC. This sequence encodes CASSLAAAYNEQFF. The rearrangement joins TRBV7-9 to TRBJ2-1; no reliable D call. The CDR3 covers 14 residues. The ends were cut back, 0 bases at V and 2 bases at J, with 5 bases in the middle. Germline CDR1 and CDR2: SEHNR and FQNEAQ (reference sequence).

This chain links TRBV4-1 with TRBJ1-3, with 8 bases fitting TRBD1. Germline-derived CDR1 and CDR2 are MGHRA and YSYEKL. This CDR3 is 13 amino acids long. V dropped 4 bases and J dropped 8; count of bases not matched to a gene: 4. The CDR3 loop is CASSLGTGDTIYF. The CDR3 nucleotides are TGCGCCAGCAGCCTCGGGACAGGCGACACCATATATTTT.

This clone has just a few counts. The J gene is TRBJ2-5, the V gene TRBV7-9, with 7 bases identical to TRBD1. Germline V gene data show CDR1 as SEHNR and CDR2 as FQNEAQ (reference sequence). J lost 4 bases, V lost 0 bases, and 8 bases had no gene match. This CDR3 is built from 16 residues. The CDR3 region is CASSLASTGSGETQYF. The CDR3 DNA is TGTGCCAGCAGCTTAGCTTCGACAGGGTCGGGAGAGACCCAGTACTTC.

The V call is TRBV10-2, the J call TRBJ2-1, with TRBD2 matching over 14 bases. With V trimmed by 3 bases and J by 8 bases, 3 bases remained unmatched. Germline V lookup: CDR1 WSHSY, CDR2 SAAADI. This CDR3 spans 15 amino acids. The CDR3 DNA reads as TGCGCCAGCAGTGAAGGGACTAGCGGGAGTCATGAGCAGTTCTTC. Its translation is CASSEGTSGSHEQFF.

Concerning this clone: The sample holds other DNA sequences that translate to the same CDR3. V is TRBV5-1 and J is TRBJ2-1; D is possibly TRBD2 (5 bases). This CDR3 spans 15 amino acids. V gave up 0 bases and J gave up 0 bases, with 7 bases separating them. Germline lookup yields CDR1 SGHRS and CDR2 YFSETQ. CDR3 region: CASSLVAGSYNEQFF. As DNA, the CDR3 is TGCGCCAGCAGCTTGGTGGCGGGCTCCTACAATGAGCAGTTCTTC.

V is TRBV30 and J is TRBJ2-7, with TRBD1 as a possible D gene (6 bases). The CDR3 is made up of 14 amino acids. V was cut by 8 bases and J by 0 bases, with 17 bases left in between. Germline V lookup: CDR1 GTSNPN, CDR2 SVGIG (reference sequence). The CDR3 spells CAGKDRRLSYEQYF. Written as DNA, the CDR3 is TGTGCCGGGAAGGACAGACGCCTCTCCTACGAGCAGTACTTC.

The sample holds a few counts of this clone. The rearrangement joins TRBV2 to TRBJ1-3, with a tentative D call TRBD1 (5 bases). The CDR3 spans 15 residues. Deletions cut 6 bases from V and 0 bases from J, with 12 bases between. Germline CDR1 and CDR2: SNHLY and FYNNEI. CDR3 in DNA: TGTGCCAGCAGCCCAGGGATCCTCTCTGGAAACACCATATATTTT. This codes for CASSPGILSGNTIYF.

J is TRBJ2-1 and V is TRBV7-8, with 9 positions matching TRBD2. The CDR3 runs 15 residues. Germline CDR1 SGHVS, CDR2 FQNEAQ. V gave up 3 bases and J gave up 6 bases; unmatched junction bases: 6. The CDR3 DNA follows: TGTGCCAGCAGCTTGTTAGCGGGAGATGCCAATGAGCAGTTCTTC. It encodes CASSLLAGDANEQFF.

CDR3 region: CASSKGLAGGQETQYF. In DNA form, the CDR3 reads TGTGCCAGCAGTAAGGGACTAGCGGGAGGCCAAGAGACCCAGTACTTC. The V and J genes are TRBV27 and TRBJ2-5; TRBD2 matches 15 bases. CDR1 is MNHEY, CDR2 SMNVEV, per germline (reference sequence). V was clipped by 5 bases and J by 1 base; unmatched bases: 2. The CDR3 has 16 amino acids.

The chain links TRBV19 to TRBJ2-2, with 7 bases lining up with TRBD2. The junction had 2 bases not matched to a gene; V was cut back by 3 bases and J by 1 base. The CDR3 runs 15 residues. The V gene's germline CDR1 is LNHDA and CDR2 SQIVND (reference sequence). CDR3 in amino acids: CASSMSGVNTGELFF. DNA for the CDR3: TGTGCCAGTAGTATGAGCGGGGTGAACACCGGGGAGCTGTTTTTT.

This CDR3 is CASSIGHRVTDTQYF. In DNA, the CDR3 is TGTGCCAGTAGTATCGGACATAGGGTAACAGATACGCAGTATTTT. The chain is built from TRBV19 and TRBJ2-3; possibly TRBD1 for D (5 bases). CDR1 LNHDA and CDR2 SQIVND come from the germline V gene (reference sequence). V lost 3 bases, J lost 3 bases, and 13 bases lay in between. This CDR3 is 15 amino acids long.

This chain links TRBV29-1 with TRBJ2-2; 11 bases map to TRBD2. This CDR3 region has 17 residues. Trimming took 5 bases from V and 8 from J; bases not matched to a gene: 16. In germline, CDR1 is SQVTM, CDR2 ANQGSEA. CDR3 in DNA: TGCAGCGTTCCCACCTCTTTAGCGGGAGGGCCGGTAGGGGAGCTGTTTTTT. This translates into CSVPTSLAGGPVGELFF.

The sample holds one count of this clone. The V call is TRBV29-1, the J call TRBJ2-7; D gene uncertain. From germline, CDR1 is SQVTM and CDR2 ANQGSEA. The CDR3 totals 13 residues. V lost 4 bases to trimming and J lost 6 bases, with 16 bases between them. The CDR3, as DNA: TGCAGCGTTGGCCCCAGATTGAGGAGCGAGCAGTACTTC. This sequence encodes CSVGPRLRSEQYF.